One T cell receptor (beta chain) is described in this entry. The antigen is not known. The data derive from a study of shared clonotypes between healthy human individuals. Every immunoSEQ plate was one replicate of a subset's evenly spread DNA. TCRdb's copy holds only in-frame clones and misses some; the assay was immunoSEQ multiplex PCR. Of roughly 2.1 million clones listed, 90% to 95% are singletons. Naive CD8 cells, CD45RO-negative and positively selected for CCR7, excluded terminally differentiated effector memory CD45RA+ cells. Broader study findings: Clonotype sharing across a few donors was observed for 4.5% to 6.5% of naive CD4 clonotypes.

The CDR3 runs 13 residues. The J segment lost 7 bases and the V segment lost 5 bases, leaving 6 bases of the junction unmatched. Germline loops: CDR1 MNHEY, CDR2 SMNVEV (reference sequence). The chain joins TRBV27 to TRBJ2-7; 9 bases line up with TRBD2. Sample: naive CD8+ T cells from PBMCs. This sequence originates from a man aged 18 to 30 in good health. Some clones in this sample may be carry-over from other donors' samples. The DNA for the CDR3 is TGTGCCAGCAGTGTCGGACTAGCGAGGGAGCAGTACTTC. Encoded protein: CASSVGLAREQYF.